This T cell receptor (beta chain) was sequenced during a study of glioma-infiltrating T cells after dendritic cell vaccination. Study overall: Monocyte-derived dendritic cells, cultured approximately 7 days with IL-4 and GM-CSF, were pulsed with autologous tumor lysate. Patients received three intradermal dendritic cell vaccine injections at biweekly intervals. Study-wide findings and caveats: Estimated pretreatment TIL content predicted outcome after dendritic cell vaccination.

TCRdb's table, derived via immunoSEQ multiplex PCR, lists solely in-frame clones and lacks some. The sample gives approximately 36,000 clones, about 80% of which show up once; about 7.8% is in the top ten. This clone appeared a single time. Its cognate antigen is unknown. The germline V gene has CDR1 MNHNY and CDR2 SVGAGI (reference sequence). V was pared by 7 bases and J by 0 bases, with 12 bases between. The CDR3 runs 15 residues. This clonotype was sampled from a human donor with glioblastoma. The starting material was blood, obtained before dendritic cell vaccination. The V and J genes are TRBV6-6 and TRBJ2-2; maybe TRBD1 (6 bases). The CDR3 nucleotides are TGTGCCAGCACCACAGGGCCGTCGAACACCGGGGAGCTGTTTTTT. Translated, it gives CASTTGPSNTGELFF.